This T cell receptor (beta chain) was captured by sequencing in a study of regulatory T cells in long-lasting Graves disease. Whole-study results and caveats: Samples came from peripheral blood alone, without thyroid tissue.

This clonotype was seen more than once but under ten times. The antigen is undetermined. Time point here: persistent/refractory GD, antithyroid drugs over 5 years with positive TRAb. The TCR library was prepared using RNA isolated from PBMCs. Building the TCR beta libraries relied on iRepertoire HTBI primers, and CDR3 regions underwent Arm-PCR. TCRdb independently ran MiXCR on the multiplex PCR reads; one entry per CDR3 protein. The sample has 350,000 to 500,000 distinct CDR3 sequences; about 21% are singletons. The material sequenced was peripheral blood mononuclear cells (PBMCs), taken when the disease was refractory, from a patient treated with antithyroid drugs. This TCR was sampled from a female donor with Graves disease.

CDR3 region: CASSGRGYVGELFF. The CDR3 bases are TGTGCCAGCAGCGGCAGGGGGTACGTCGGGGAGCTGTTTTTT. V gene TRBV28 combines with J gene TRBJ2-2, with 7 bases fitting TRBD1. V lost 6 bases and J lost 7; bases outside the gene matches: 8. Germline V gives CDR1 MDHEN, CDR2 SYDVKM. The CDR3 has 14 amino acids.